This TCR beta chain emerged from a study of cytomegalovirus exposure and HLA in healthy donors. TCRdb keeps only in-frame clones here, not all; method: immunoSEQ multiplex PCR. Among hundreds of thousands of clones listed, approximately 87% were seen once. This TCR came from a woman in her late teens or twenties in good health and CMV-seronegative. Sequencing was performed on PBMCs.

CDR3 coding DNA: TGCAGCGTTCCGACAGGGGAGGATGAGCAGTTCTTC. Protein: CSVPTGEDEQFF. This sequence joins TRBV29-1 and TRBJ2-1, with 8 bases matching TRBD1. V lost 5 bases and J lost 8; bases outside the gene matches: 5. The CDR3 runs 12 residues. CDR1 and CDR2 from the germline V gene are SQVTM and ANQGSEA.